This T cell receptor beta chain was sequenced during a study of beta chain features in type 1 diabetes. Trimming shortened V by 0 bases and J by 5 bases, and 11 bases separated the two germline ends. This CDR3 region has 14 residues. Germline lookup yields CDR1 SGHNT and CDR2 YYREEE (reference sequence). General observations from the study: When Type 1 diabetes patients were examined, their TCRB CDR3s proved moderately but significantly shorter in all four CD4+ subsets.

Purities in excess of 98% were seen in all sorted populations. This clone was seen a few times. Its specificity is not known. The same CDR3 is also encoded by other DNA sequences in this sample. Isolated RNA was reverse transcribed in full, so expressed TCRB transcripts were sequenced. Sequencing used immunoSEQ multiplex PCR; TCRdb keeps in-frame clones, though not all of them. The data show a few hundred thousand clones, approximately 14% seen once. The receptor comes from a man aged 25-45 years with type 1 diabetes. Sequencing input: naive CD4+ T cells from blood. The V call is TRBV5-4, the J call TRBJ2-5, with a tentative D call TRBD2 (7 bases). The CDR3 DNA reads TGTGCCAGCAGCTTGGCGGGGGGCCCTGAGACCCAGTACTTC. Translated, it gives CASSLAGGPETQYF. Looking up the rest from reference TRBV5-4 and TRBJ2-5 gives the full variable domain: ETGVTQSPTHLIKTRGQQVTLRCSSQSGHNTVSWYQQALGQGPQFIFQYYREEENGRGNFPPRFSGLQFPNYSSELNVNALELDDSALYLCASSLAGGPETQYFGPGTRLLVL.